This entry lists 30 T cell receptor beta chains sequenced from one sample in a study of T cell repertoires in cytomegalovirus infection. TCRdb recomputed calls from the reads with MiXCR, one row per CDR3 protein. This table has 900,000 to 950,000 distinct CDR3 sequences, 30% to 40% appearing once. These TCRs are of unknown antigen specificity. Sequences were derived from cultured CD8+ T cells from PBMCs, sampled from culture after CMV antigen stimulation. Receptors originate from a human donor in good health (CMV status not recorded). Some clones in this sample may be carry-over from other donors' samples.

The chain links TRBV19 to TRBJ2-1; 12 positions match TRBD2. J lost 0 bases, V lost 8 bases, and 8 bases had no gene match. The CDR3 contains 17 residues. Looked up from germline, CDR1 is LNHDA and CDR2 is SQIVND (reference sequence). Written as DNA, the CDR3 is TGTGCCAGTGGCCCGACTAGCGGGGGCAGCTCCTACAATGAGCAGTTCTTC. Its translation: CASGPTSGGSSYNEQFF.

This chain links TRBV6-1 with TRBJ2-2; TRBD2 matches 9 bases. The CDR3 totals 20 residues. Germline CDR1 reads MNHNS; CDR2 reads SASEGT. V was pared by 5 bases and J by 5 bases, with 21 bases of the junction left unmatched. CDR3 DNA: TGTGCCAGCAGTACTAGCCCAACTAGCGGGTGGCTTGAGTATACCGGGGAGCTGTTTTTT. This codes for CASSTSPTSGWLEYTGELFF.

This clonotype was counted a few times. V is TRBV29-1 and J is TRBJ2-7; 7 nucleotides agree with TRBD1. This CDR3 spans 12 amino acids. V was pared by 4 bases and J by 4 bases, with 4 bases of the junction left unmatched. Germline V gene lookup returns CDR1 SQVTM and CDR2 ANQGSEA. The CDR3 loop is CSVGDSDYEQYV. The CDR3 bases are TGCAGCGTTGGGGACAGTGATTACGAGCAGTACGTC.

In this sample, this clonotype turned up once. V is TRBV5-6 and J is TRBJ2-7, with no clear D. V was shortened by 5 bases and J by 5 bases, with 14 bases between the two germline ends. CDR3 size: 13 residues. The V gene's germline CDR1 is SGHDT and CDR2 YYEEEE. The CDR3 here is CASSSGINHEQYF. The CDR3 coding sequence is TGTGCCAGCAGTTCAGGTATTAACCACGAGCAGTACTTC.

This chain links TRBV27 with TRBJ1-6, with D maybe TRBD1 (5 bases). CDR3 length equals 13 residues. CDR1 and CDR2 (germline): MNHEY, SMNVEV (reference sequence). V was trimmed by 7 bases and J by 7 bases, leaving 11 bases between them. The CDR3 spells CASKGDWNSPLHF. The CDR3 coding sequence is TGTGCCAGCAAAGGGGATTGGAATTCACCCCTCCACTTT.

This clonotype has a count of ten or more. The rearrangement joins TRBV7-2 to TRBJ2-1; 9 nucleotides match TRBD1. With V trimmed by 4 bases and J by 1 base, 2 bases remained unmatched. There are 15 residues in the CDR3. From germline, CDR1 is SGHTA and CDR2 FQGNSA. CDR3 sequence: CASSSDRGSYNEQFF. DNA for the CDR3: TGTGCCAGCAGCTCCGACAGGGGGTCCTACAATGAGCAGTTCTTC.

The rearrangement uses TRBV28 and TRBJ1-5; perhaps TRBD1 as D (6 bases). This CDR3 region has 16 residues. Per the germline V gene, CDR1 is MDHEN and CDR2 is SYDVKM. The ends were cut back, 1 base at V and 4 bases at J, with 14 bases in the middle. Here the CDR3 reads CASSLYGSTGNQPQHF. CDR3 nucleotides: TGTGCCAGCAGTTTATACGGATCTACAGGGAATCAGCCCCAGCATTTT.

J is TRBJ1-5 and V is TRBV12-3 or TRBV12-4; a weak D match, TRBD1 (6 bases). This CDR3 contains 15 residues. Trimming shortened V by 1 base and J by 6 bases, and 13 bases separated the two germline ends. CDR3: CASSLDRERSQPQHF. The CDR3 DNA is TGTGCCAGCAGTTTAGACAGGGAGCGGAGTCAGCCCCAGCATTTT.

The chain joins TRBV19 to TRBJ1-3; unclear D gene. The CDR3 extends over 14 amino acids. With 1 base removed from V and 2 bases from J, the gap between germline ends came to 6 bases. From germline, CDR1 is LNHDA and CDR2 SQIVND (reference sequence). The CDR3 DNA follows: TGTGCCAGTAGTATAGGGGGTACTGGAAACACCATATATTTT. It yields the protein CASSIGGTGNTIYF.

This chain joins TRBV7-9 and TRBJ2-2; the D is unclear. V lost 0 bases and J 0 bases, leaving 8 bases between the germline ends. There are 16 residues in the CDR3. The germline V gene encodes CDR1 SEHNR and CDR2 FQNEAQ (reference sequence). CDR3 sequence: CASSLAYSANTGELFF. In nucleotides, the CDR3 is TGTGCCAGCAGCTTAGCTTACAGCGCGAACACCGGGGAGCTGTTTTTT.

The V and J genes are TRBV5-6 and TRBJ2-1; D is uncertain. The ends were cut back, 2 bases at V and 7 bases at J, with 4 bases in the middle. CDR1 and CDR2 from the germline V gene are SGHDT and YYEEEE. The CDR3 extends over 11 amino acids. The chain's CDR3 is CASSFTNEQFF. Written as DNA, the CDR3 is TGTGCCAGCAGCTTCACTAATGAGCAGTTCTTC.

The V gene is TRBV27, the J gene TRBJ2-2, with TRBD2 matching 14 bases. V shed 6 bases, J shed 7 bases, and the junction held 4 bases outside the gene matches. This CDR3 is 15 amino acids long. The germline gives CDR1 MNHEY, CDR2 SMNVEV (reference sequence). CDR3 nucleotides: TGTGCCAGCAGCACGACTAGCGGGAGGGGCGGGGAGCTGTTTTTT. Protein product: CASSTTSGRGGELFF.

V usage is TRBV27 and J usage is TRBJ2-7; D may be TRBD2 (6 bases). This CDR3 contains 14 residues. Germline V gene lookup returns CDR1 MNHEY and CDR2 SMNVEV (reference sequence). Trimming stripped 8 bases from V and 1 base from J, with 15 bases between. The CDR3 nucleotides are TGTGCCAGCGGCCGGAGGGGTGGGTCCTACGAGCAGTACTTC. It is translated as CASGRRGGSYEQYF.

This clonotype was picked up a small number of times. The chain employs TRBV6-5 and TRBJ2-3, with D possibly being TRBD1 (5 bases). V lost 2 bases and J 0 bases, leaving 12 bases between the germline ends. The germline V gene has CDR1 MNHEY and CDR2 SVGAGI. The CDR3 contains 16 residues. CDR3 region: CASSYRPRVSTDTQYF. CDR3 bases: TGTGCCAGCAGTTACCGGCCCAGGGTGAGCACAGATACGCAGTATTTT.

This clonotype was detected a few times. The J gene is TRBJ1-6, the V gene TRBV12-5; TRBD1 agrees at 7 bases. The CDR3 sequence is 15 residues long. Germline trimming cut 5 bases from V and 8 bases from J; bases unmatched to any gene: 9. CDR1 and CDR2 from the germline V gene are LGHNT and FRNRAP. CDR3 sequence: CASGVGTASYSPLHF. The CDR3 DNA sequence: TGTGCTAGTGGTGTAGGGACAGCTTCTTATTCACCCCTCCACTTT.

CDR3 region: CASSPLGTGQTDTQYF. For the CDR3, the DNA is TGTGCCAGCAGTCCCCTGGGAACGGGACAAACAGATACGCAGTATTTT. This chain connects TRBV27 to TRBJ2-3, with D tentatively TRBD1 (6 bases). Trimming removed 5 bases from V and 3 bases from J, with 18 bases in between. The CDR3 has 16 amino acids. The germline gives CDR1 MNHEY, CDR2 SMNVEV (reference sequence).

This clonotype was picked up a small number of times. J is TRBJ2-7 and V is TRBV10-3, with no clear D. V was trimmed by 5 bases and J by 5 bases, leaving 7 bases between them. CDR1 and CDR2 (germline): ENHRY, SYGVKD. The CDR3 runs 11 residues. The CDR3 loop is CAISRGDEQYV. CDR3 DNA sequence: TGTGCCATCAGTCGCGGCGACGAGCAGTACGTC.

The V and J genes are TRBV19 and TRBJ2-4, with 7 bases matching TRBD2. With V trimmed by 10 bases and J by 1 base, 10 bases remained unmatched. From germline, CDR1 is LNHDA and CDR2 SQIVND (reference sequence). CDR3 size: 15 residues. The CDR3 here is CATPGTNSAKNIQYF. Written as DNA, the CDR3 is TGTGCCACCCCCGGGACTAACAGCGCCAAAAACATTCAGTACTTC.

This clonotype has a count of ten or more. The chain has TRBV7-2 and TRBJ1-5; TRBD1 agrees at 10 bases. The CDR3 spans 16 residues. J lost 0 bases, V lost 5 bases, and 4 bases had no gene match. Germline lookup yields CDR1 SGHTA and CDR2 FQGNSA. The CDR3 here is CASSPRDRGSNQPQHF. The CDR3 DNA follows: TGTGCCAGCAGCCCTCGGGACAGGGGTAGCAATCAGCCCCAGCATTTT.

This clonotype was seen a handful of times. This rearrangement joins TRBV19 to TRBJ2-1; TRBD2 matches at 8 bases. Germline V gene data show CDR1 as LNHDA and CDR2 as SQIVND (reference sequence). CDR3 length: 17 residues. Trimming cost V 0 bases and J 0 bases; bases outside gene matches: 4. The DNA of the CDR3 is TGTGCCAGTAGTATAGAGAGTAGCGGGGACTCCTACAATGAGCAGTTCTTC. Translating gives CASSIESSGDSYNEQFF.

The chain is built from TRBV14 and TRBJ2-7; D is undetermined. V lost 1 base to trimming and J lost 5 bases, with 9 bases between them. Germline V gene lookup returns CDR1 SGHDN and CDR2 FVKESK. The CDR3 contains 13 residues. The CDR3 DNA is TGTGCCAGCAGCCAAGCCCTTCTCGACGAGCAGTACGTC. Protein: CASSQALLDEQYV.

This clonotype was seen only a few times. The V and J genes are TRBV3-1 and TRBJ1-1; weak D call: TRBD1 (5 bases). Deletions cut 4 bases from V and 6 bases from J, with 15 bases between. The CDR3 runs to 14 residues. Germline values: CDR1 LGHDT, CDR2 YNNKEL (reference sequence). As DNA, the CDR3 is TGTGCCAGCAGCCCAAGCTCGGGGGGAGCTGAAGCTTTCTTT. Translation gives CASSPSSGGAEAFF. Based on the CDR3 plus reference TRBV3-1 and TRBJ1-1, the full variable domain is DTAVSQTPKYLVTQMGNDKSIKCEQNLGHDTMYWYKQDSKKFLKIMFSYNNKELIINETVPNRFSPKSPDKAHLNLHINSLELGDSAVYFCASSPSSGGAEAFFGQGTRLTVV.

The V call is TRBV20-1, the J call TRBJ2-3, with D uncertain. Per germline, CDR1 DFQATT and CDR2 SNEGSKA (reference sequence). V was trimmed by 1 base and J by 6 bases, leaving 14 bases between them. CDR3 length: 14 amino acids. Here the CDR3 DNA reads TGCAGTGCTAGAGCCCCATTGATGGGGGATACGCAGTATTTT. As protein: CSARAPLMGDTQYF.

This clonotype came up many times. The chain couples TRBV7-9 to TRBJ1-1; possibly TRBD1 for D (5 bases). V was shortened by 5 bases and J by 1 base, with 14 bases between the two germline ends. The CDR3 consists of 15 residues. Germline V CDR1 and CDR2: SEHNR, FQNEAQ (reference sequence). The DNA for the CDR3 is TGTGCCAGCAGCCCCTCCAGGACACAGAACACTGAAGCTTTCTTT. Amino acids: CASSPSRTQNTEAFF.

The chain has TRBV20-1 and TRBJ2-7; 7 bases are shared with TRBD1. Germline V CDR1 and CDR2: DFQATT, SNEGSKA (reference sequence). The CDR3 loop spans 11 amino acids. V trimming: 1 base; J trimming: 7 bases; junction bases outside the gene matches: 1. The CDR3: CSARGTGEQYV. The CDR3 nucleotides are TGCAGTGCTAGAGGGACAGGAGAGCAGTACGTC.

In this sample, this clonotype turned up a few times. This sequence joins TRBV27 and TRBJ2-1; 10 bases fit TRBD2. The CDR3 is 16 residues long. Trimming removed 6 bases from V and 4 bases from J; junction bases left unmatched: 9. CDR1 and CDR2 from the germline V gene are MNHEY and SMNVEV (reference sequence). CDR3 amino acids: CASSSSSGGAYNEQFF. Written as DNA, the CDR3 is TGTGCCAGCAGCTCTTCCAGCGGGGGGGCATACAATGAGCAGTTCTTC.

The rearrangement joins TRBV7-9 to TRBJ2-1; 8 nucleotides match TRBD1. CDR1 and CDR2 from the germline V gene are SEHNR and FQNEAQ (reference sequence). V gave up 5 bases and J gave up 1 base; unmatched junction bases: 7. The CDR3 totals 16 residues. The CDR3 bases are TGTGCCAGCAGCACCTATCAGGGGGCTTCCTACAATGAGCAGTTCTTC. Protein sequence: CASSTYQGASYNEQFF.

This clonotype was counted only a few times. The chain recombines TRBV7-9 with TRBJ2-5; D gene unclear. Trimming pared 5 bases from V and 2 bases from J, leaving 15 bases between. Per germline, CDR1 SEHNR and CDR2 FQNEAQ (reference sequence). The CDR3 is 15 residues long. Here the CDR3 reads CASSLDATLQETQYF. CDR3 nucleotide sequence: TGTGCCAGCAGCCTCGACGCTACTTTACAAGAGACCCAGTACTTC.

Ten or more counts support this clonotype. V and J are TRBV6-2 or TRBV6-3 and TRBJ1-2, with 8 bases that match TRBD1. This CDR3 comprises 15 residues. The V segment lost 0 bases and the J segment 3 bases; nucleotides outside the gene matches: 3. CDR1 and CDR2 from the germline V gene are MNHEY and SVGEGT. The CDR3 DNA follows: TGTGCCAGCAGTTACTCTACAGGGGGAGACTATGGCTACACCTTC. Translated: CASSYSTGGDYGYTF.

This clonotype showed up just a few times. The chain links TRBV6-2 or TRBV6-3 to TRBJ1-2; no reliable D call. CDR1 is MNHEY and CDR2 is SVGEGT in the germline V gene. The CDR3 has 15 amino acids. With 0 bases removed from V and 5 bases from J, the gap between germline ends came to 13 bases. In DNA, the CDR3 is TGTGCCAGCAGTTACTCGAAGTCCGGGTGGTATGGCTACACCTTC. It encodes CASSYSKSGWYGYTF.